The 8 T cell receptor beta chains presented below share a single source sample, sequenced in a study of glioma-infiltrating T cells (dated by TCRdb to the mid-2010s). The reads were generated on an Illumina MiSeq. The iRepertoire nested amplicon-rescue multiplex PCR (arm-PCR) platform was used to amplify TCR alpha and beta CDR3 regions from RNA. The raw public data were reprocessed by TCRdb itself: fastp quality trimming at Q25, MiXCR clonotype calling, in-frame beta chains only. Each record represents a unique CDR3 protein, reported with the most common genes and DNA among its rows. The sample table records about 93,000 distinct CDR3 sequences; about 37% of these occur just once. 35% to 40% of the sample is taken by the ten largest. The sample taken for sequencing was glioma tissue, nonneoplastic brain tissue, or PBMCs (not recorded which). The receptors come from a human donor with low-grade glioma or glioblastoma, undergoing nonglioma brain surgery, or in good health (not recorded which).

Points on this clonotype: One end of the junction is discordant with germline, which a read error may explain. The J gene is TRBJ2-3, the V gene TRBV5-1; D remains ambiguous. The CDR3 covers 13 residues. CDR1 is SGHRS and CDR2 is YFSETQ in the germline V gene. CDR3 amino acids: CASSQASTDTRYF. The CDR3 coding sequence is TGCGCCAGTAGCCAGGCATCCACAGATACGCGGTATTTT. Supplemented by reference TRBV5-1 and TRBJ2-3, the full variable domain reads KAGVTQTPRYLIKTRGQQVTLSCSPISGHRSVSWYQQTPGQGLQFLFEYFSETQRNKGNFPGRFSGRQFSNSRSEMNVSTLELGDSALYLCASSQASTDTRYFGPGTRLTVL.

This clonotype was detected ten times or more. The chain combines TRBV3-1 with TRBJ2-5; TRBD2 agrees at 9 bases. Germline CDR1 is LGHDT and CDR2 is YNNKEL (reference sequence). V gave up 0 bases and J gave up 6 bases; unmatched junction bases: 11. CDR3 length: 17 amino acids. The chain's CDR3 is CASSQDQGSGGVQTQYF. The DNA of the CDR3 is TGTGCCAGCAGCCAAGATCAGGGTAGCGGGGGAGTCCAGACCCAGTACTTC.

The chain links TRBV19 to TRBJ2-7; 11 bases map to TRBD1. Germline loops: CDR1 LNHDA, CDR2 SQIVND (reference sequence). The length of the CDR3 is 14 residues. J was trimmed by 6 bases and V by 5 bases; bases with no gene match: 6. CDR3 sequence reads: CASSPGQGAGEQYF. The CDR3 bases are TGTGCCAGTAGTCCCGGACAGGGGGCCGGCGAGCAGTACTTC.

The chain recombines TRBV20-1 with TRBJ1-1; D is possibly TRBD1 (5 bases). V lost 0 bases, J lost 14 bases, and 22 bases lay in between. The CDR3 consists of 14 residues. CDR1 is DFQATT and CDR2 is SNEGSKA in the germline V gene (reference sequence). CDR3 residues: CSARDWTANTGAFF. In nucleotides, the CDR3 is TGCAGTGCTAGAGACTGGACCGCGAACACTGGGGCCTTCTTT.

On this clonotype itself: A read error may be the cause here, since a much bigger clone is one base away. The V and J genes are TRBV6-1 and TRBJ1-1, with D unresolved. The CDR3 runs 15 residues. The germline V gene encodes CDR1 MNHNS and CDR2 SASEGT. CDR3 nucleotides: TGTGCCAGCAGTGACACTCCGGACGGATCCGCTGAAACTTTCTTT. Amino acids: CASSDTPDGSAETFF.

DNA for the CDR3: TGTGCCAGCACCGAAGCACAGGGGGAAAAGAGTACGCAGTATTTT. Translated, it gives CASTEAQGEKSTQYF. The V and J genes are TRBV2 and TRBJ2-3; 8 bases align to TRBD1. V gave up 7 bases and J gave up 8 bases; unmatched junction bases: 14. Germline loops: CDR1 SNHLY, CDR2 FYNNEI. This CDR3 spans 15 amino acids.

J is TRBJ2-6 and V is TRBV10-3, with TRBD1 matching over 7 bases. In germline, CDR1 is ENHRY, CDR2 SYGVKD. Germline trimming cut 4 bases from V and 5 bases from J; bases unmatched to any gene: 5. This CDR3 has 15 residues. CDR3 DNA: TGTGCCATCAGTGGGGGACAGTCTAGGGCCAACGTCCTGACTTTC. Protein sequence: CAISGGQSRANVLTF.

This clonotype was recorded at least ten times. V and J are TRBV5-6 and TRBJ1-1; possibly TRBD1 for D (5 bases). The CDR3 sequence is 15 residues long. CDR1 is SGHDT and CDR2 is YYEEEE in the germline V gene. Trimming shortened V by 4 bases and J by 4 bases, and 17 bases separated the two germline ends. The CDR3 DNA follows: TGTGCCAGCAGCGGGACCGGCGGGCGGGTCACTGAAGCTTTCTTT. This encodes CASSGTGGRVTEAFF.